Included here is one T cell receptor (beta chain) sequence, with context. What it binds is unknown. These data are taken from a study of shared clonotypes between healthy human individuals. Whole-study findings and limits: A handful of donors showed sharing of about 4.7% of naive CD4 clonotypes.

Looked up from germline, CDR1 is SGHVS and CDR2 is FNYEAQ. The CDR3 totals 14 residues. V lost 5 bases to trimming and J lost 8 bases, with 15 bases between them. Here immunoSEQ multiplex PCR was the method, and the copy in TCRdb shows in-frame clones only, minus some. The sample shows about 980,000 clones, around three quarters of them seen only once. This TCR was sampled from a young man in good health. The chain has TRBV7-6 and TRBJ1-4; D remains unclear. Sequencing was carried out using memory CD4+ T cells sorted from blood. The subset was: CD45RA-negative fraction. This CDR3 reads CASSRQTRGEKLFF. As DNA, the CDR3 is TGTGCCAGCAGCCGGCAAACTAGAGGAGAAAAACTGTTTTTT.